Below, 19 T cell receptor beta chains from the same sample are listed, as sequenced in a study of T-cell memory formation after mild COVID-19. MiXCR, run by TCRdb on the 5' RACE reads, gives a single entry per CDR3 protein. The sample has roughly 280,000 distinct CDR3 sequences, under 8.5% seen once. The sample taken for sequencing was PBMCs or a T cell subset sorted from them (not recorded which). The receptors originated from a man between 18 and 29 years old who had mild COVID-19 (a few samples of this study predate the infection). Cell type and time point are not known.

This clonotype was seen a handful of times. The chain carries TRBV5-1 and TRBJ2-7, with D possibly matching TRBD2 (6 bases). Trimming cost V 4 bases and J 2 bases, with 16 bases left between them. The CDR3 runs to 15 residues. Germline CDR1 SGHRS, CDR2 YFSETQ. CDR3 bases: TGCGCCAGCAGCGGCGGGACCCTTGGGCCCTACGAGCAGTACTTC. Translating it yields CASSGGTLGPYEQYF. Based on the CDR3 plus reference TRBV5-1 and TRBJ2-7, the full variable domain is KAGVTQTPRYLIKTRGQQVTLSCSPISGHRSVSWYQQTPGQGLQFLFEYFSETQRNKGNFPGRFSGRQFSNSRSEMNVSTLELGDSALYLCASSGGTLGPYEQYFGPGTRLTVT.

J is TRBJ2-7 and V is TRBV7-6, with D maybe TRBD2 (6 bases). CDR1 and CDR2 from the germline V gene are SGHVS and FNYEAQ. V was clipped by 5 bases and J by 6 bases, with 14 bases between them. The CDR3 consists of 13 residues. CDR3 loop: CASSRTNTGEQYF. CDR3 in DNA: TGTGCCAGCAGCCGGACTAATACGGGCGAGCAGTACTTC.

V and J are TRBV10-3 and TRBJ2-2; TRBD1 aligns across 8 bases. Germline CDR1 ENHRY, CDR2 SYGVKD. The CDR3 totals 15 residues. The ends lost 6 bases at V and 5 bases at J; junction bases unmatched: 8. The CDR3 is CAIRRGGQGTGELFF. CDR3 nucleotides: TGTGCCATCAGGAGGGGAGGACAGGGAACCGGGGAGCTGTTTTTT.

This clonotype was counted a few times. This chain links TRBV7-3 with TRBJ2-1; D may match TRBD1 or TRBD2 (6 bases each). Per germline, CDR1 SGHTA and CDR2 FQGTGA. Deletions cut 6 bases from V and 6 bases from J, with 18 bases between. This CDR3 is 15 amino acids long. CDR3 bases: TGTGCCAGCAGTCAAACATCGGGGGCCACCAATGAGCAGTTCTTC. This codes for CASSQTSGATNEQFF.

The chain combines TRBV18 with TRBJ1-1, with D possibly TRBD1 on 6 matching bases. The V gene lost 2 bases and the J gene lost 5 bases, with 12 bases spanning the gap. This CDR3 has 14 residues. Per the germline V gene, CDR1 is KGHSH and CDR2 is LQKENI. The CDR3 DNA reads TGTGCCAGCTCACCAATGGGGGCGGGGACTGAAGCTTTCTTT. Its protein is CASSPMGAGTEAFF.

The rearrangement joins TRBV6-2 or TRBV6-3 to TRBJ2-3, with 10 bases aligning to TRBD2. Germline V lookup: CDR1 MNHEY, CDR2 SVGEGT. The CDR3 contains 15 residues. V lost 4 bases, J lost 2 bases, and 3 bases stayed unmatched. Written as DNA, the CDR3 is TGTGCCAGCAGTTCCCTAGCGGGGGCCACAGATACGCAGTATTTT. Amino acids: CASSSLAGATDTQYF.

This clonotype was recorded a few times. The CDR3 DNA sequence: TGTGCCAGCAGGGCAGGAGCGGTGAACACTGAAGCTTTCTTT. This gives the protein CASRAGAVNTEAFF. The V call is TRBV7-8, the J call TRBJ1-1; D remains ambiguous. Germline-derived CDR1 and CDR2 are SGHVS and FQNEAQ. Trimming left V 6 bases short and J 0 bases short, with 11 bases between. CDR3 length: 14 amino acids. The whole variable domain, remainder taken from reference TRBV7-8 and TRBJ1-1, is GAGVSQSPRYKVAKRGQDVALRCDPISGHVSLFWYQQALGQGPEFLTYFQNEAQLDKSGLPSDRFFAERPEGSVSTLKIQRTQQEDSAVYLCASRAGAVNTEAFFGQGTRLTVV.

The chain combines TRBV7-2 with TRBJ2-5, with 7 bases identical to TRBD2. Unmatched junction bases numbered 7, after V lost 4 bases and J lost 5 bases. The CDR3 consists of 14 residues. Per the germline V gene, CDR1 is SGHTA and CDR2 is FQGNSA. CDR3 region: CASSSAGLRETQYF. As DNA, the CDR3 is TGTGCCAGCAGCTCAGCGGGGTTGAGGGAGACCCAGTACTTC.

The chain is built from TRBV20-1 and TRBJ1-5; the D is unclear. The V end was cut by 0 bases, the J end by 3 bases, with 12 bases between. From germline, CDR1 is DFQATT and CDR2 SNEGSKA (reference sequence). The CDR3 consists of 15 residues. CDR3 sequence (DNA): TGCAGTGCTAGAGATTCCTCGAGCCCCAATCAGCCCCAGCATTTT. Translation: CSARDSSSPNQPQHF.

There are many counts of this clonotype. The chain is built from TRBV4-3 and TRBJ2-7; 11 bases agree with TRBD1. The V segment lost 4 bases and the J segment 11 bases; nucleotides outside the gene matches: 10. CDR1 is LGHNA and CDR2 is YSLEER in the germline V gene. The CDR3 contains 14 residues. CDR3 in DNA: TGCGCCAGCAGCCCAGGACAGGGGGCATCCGCTAAGTACTTC. Amino acids: CASSPGQGASAKYF.

This clonotype was detected only a few times. This chain links TRBV10-1 with TRBJ2-2; weak D call: TRBD1 (6 bases). Germline V gene sequence: CDR1 WNHNN, CDR2 SYGVQD (reference sequence). Trimming shortened V by 3 bases and J by 2 bases, and 16 bases separated the two germline ends. The CDR3 contains 17 residues. The CDR3 spells CASSDPDSPGNTGELFF. For the CDR3, the DNA is TGCGCCAGCAGTGACCCGGACAGTCCGGGAAACACCGGGGAGCTGTTTTTT.

As regards this clonotype: This sequence may be a read error, since a much larger clone differs from it by one base. The chain couples TRBV7-2 to TRBJ1-1; D may be TRBD1 (5 bases). Trimming shortened V by 5 bases and J by 4 bases, and 17 bases separated the two germline ends. Germline assignment: CDR1 SGHTA and CDR2 FQGNSA. The CDR3 consists of 15 residues. Written as DNA, the CDR3 is TGTGCCAGCAGCCCGATGGCGGGAGGGGTCACTGAAGCTTTCTTT. Translating it yields CASSPMAGGVTEAFF. The full variable domain, its missing parts supplied by reference TRBV7-2 and TRBJ1-1, is GAGVSQSPSNKVTEKGKDVELRCDPISGHTALYWYRQSLGQGLEFLIYFQGNSAPDKSGLPSDRFSAERTGGSVSTLTIQRTQQEDSAVYLCASSPMAGGVTEAFFGQGTRLTVV.

J is TRBJ2-1 and V is TRBV5-4; possible D gene TRBD1, 5 bases. CDR3 length equals 17 residues. CDR1 is SGHNT, CDR2 YYREEE, per germline (reference sequence). V was clipped by 4 bases and J by 4 bases, with 21 bases between them. CDR3 bases: TGTGCCAGCAGCCTTTGGACACCCGGAGTTGGGTACAATGAGCAGTTCTTC. This encodes CASSLWTPGVGYNEQFF.

This clonotype was counted a few times. V usage is TRBV24-1 and J usage is TRBJ2-3; D is uncertain. Germline V gene lookup returns CDR1 KGHDR and CDR2 SFDVKD. This CDR3 comprises 14 residues. V gave up 4 bases and J gave up 2 bases, with 9 bases separating them. In nucleotides, the CDR3 is TGTGCCACCAGTGACCTTGGTTTCACAGATACGCAGTATTTT. It translates to CATSDLGFTDTQYF.

This clonotype was counted only a few times. The J gene is TRBJ2-1, the V gene TRBV7-8; 10 bases map to TRBD2. Losses at the gene ends were 2 bases for V and 4 bases for J; bases not matched to a gene: 5. Germline V gene lookup returns CDR1 SGHVS and CDR2 FQNEAQ. There are 16 residues in the CDR3. The CDR3 DNA reads as TGTGCCAGCAGCTTATCCAGACTAGCGGGTTACAATGAGCAGTTCTTC. This gives the protein CASSLSRLAGYNEQFF.

Only a few counts were recorded for this clonotype. This chain joins TRBV20-1 and TRBJ2-1; D may be TRBD1 or TRBD2 (5 bases each). Germline V gives CDR1 DFQATT, CDR2 SNEGSKA (reference sequence). Trimming pared 5 bases from V and 6 bases from J, leaving 20 bases between. The CDR3 has 15 residues. This CDR3 reads CSAPRVGESGNEQFF. The CDR3 bases are TGCAGTGCTCCCAGGGTGGGGGAGTCGGGCAATGAGCAGTTCTTC.

This sequence joins TRBV5-1 and TRBJ2-7, with 7 bases fitting TRBD1. The CDR3 sequence is 16 residues long. The trim removed 1 base at V and 7 bases at J, leaving 14 bases unmatched. CDR1 is SGHRS, CDR2 YFSETQ, per germline. The CDR3 reads CASSLFRGRVQGEQYV. CDR3 nucleotide sequence: TGCGCCAGCAGCTTGTTTCGTGGAAGGGTACAGGGGGAGCAGTACGTC.

This clonotype was found many times. The chain links TRBV12-3 or TRBV12-4 to TRBJ1-1; 7 bases align to TRBD1. This CDR3 region has 15 residues. The V segment lost 6 bases and the J segment 1 base; nucleotides outside the gene matches: 8. The CDR3 DNA follows: TGTGCCAGCAGGACAGAACAGGGGCGGAACACTGAAGCTTTCTTT. It is translated as CASRTEQGRNTEAFF.

In this sample, this clonotype turned up many times. This chain's CDR3 is CATSDREIYGYTF. DNA for the CDR3: TGTGCCACCTCCGACAGGGAAATCTATGGCTACACCTTC. The chain has TRBV6-2 or TRBV6-3 and TRBJ1-2, with 7 bases that match TRBD1. CDR1 and CDR2 from the germline V gene are MNHEY and SVGEGT. The CDR3 consists of 13 residues. V lost 10 bases and J lost 4; bases outside the gene matches: 9.